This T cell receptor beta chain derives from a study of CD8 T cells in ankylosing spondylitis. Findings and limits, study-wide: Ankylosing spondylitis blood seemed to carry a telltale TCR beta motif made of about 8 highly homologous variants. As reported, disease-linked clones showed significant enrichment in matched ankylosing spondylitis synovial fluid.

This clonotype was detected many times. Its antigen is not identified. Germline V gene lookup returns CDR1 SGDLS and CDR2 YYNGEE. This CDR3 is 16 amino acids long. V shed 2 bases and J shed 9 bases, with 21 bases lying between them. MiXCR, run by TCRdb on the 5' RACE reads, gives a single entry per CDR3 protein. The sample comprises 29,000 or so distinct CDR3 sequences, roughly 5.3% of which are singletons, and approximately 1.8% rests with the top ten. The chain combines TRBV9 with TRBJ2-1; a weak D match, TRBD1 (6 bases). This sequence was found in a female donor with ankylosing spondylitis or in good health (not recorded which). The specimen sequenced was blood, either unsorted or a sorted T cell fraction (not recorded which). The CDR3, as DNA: TGTGCCAGCAGCGTGGGGGCCGGACAAAACCCCCCTGAGCAGTTCTTC. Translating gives CASSVGAGQNPPEQFF. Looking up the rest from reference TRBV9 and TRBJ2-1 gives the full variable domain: DSGVTQTPKHLITATGQRVTLRCSPRSGDLSVYWYQQSLDQGLQFLIQYYNGEERAKGNILERFSAQQFPDLHSELNLSSLELGDSALYFCASSVGAGQNPPEQFFGPGTRLTVL.